The clone carrying this TCR beta chain has at least ten counts. Its cognate antigen is unknown. The CDR3 totals 18 residues. The data were taken from a study of neurological immune-mediated disorders. Study-level points and caveats: Patients with HTLV-1-associated myelopathy showed the most TCR clonal expansion. Those with multiple sclerosis showed the least, falling below healthy controls.

The time point here: longitudinal time-point 3. Each TCR transcript was tagged with a 10-nucleotide random UMI during 5'RACE. TCRdb itself ran the 5' RACE reads through MiXCR, one entry per CDR3 protein. The data show roughly 100,000 distinct CDR3 sequences, under 14% seen once. This sequence was found in a female donor with HTLV-1-associated myelopathy (HAM/TSP). V usage is TRBV21-1 and J usage is TRBJ2-2; whether TRBD2, the table's D call, matches the DNA was not checked. TRBV21-1 is flagged as a pseudogene. Sequences were obtained from PBMCs. The CDR3 spells CASSPWEGPQRDTGELFF. CDR3 sequence (DNA): TGTGCCAGCAGCCCTTGGGAGGGACCACAACGGGACACCGGGGAGCTGTTTTTT.